The 11 T cell receptor beta chains listed next were all sequenced from one sample in a study of T cells after yellow fever vaccination. From the 5' RACE reads, TCRdb called clonotypes with MiXCR, one entry per CDR3 protein. The data hold approximately 300,000 distinct CDR3 sequences, with around 6.8% observed a single time. The source material was PBMCs, sampled about 49 days after the first yellow fever vaccination. Every receptor here comes from a man aged 18 to 30 who received the YFV17D yellow fever vaccine.

The table lists this clonotype with many counts. This chain connects TRBV5-1 to TRBJ2-3, with 10 nucleotides matching TRBD2. This CDR3 has 18 residues. CDR1 is SGHRS, CDR2 YFSETQ, per germline. V shed 0 bases, J shed 4 bases, and the junction held 11 bases outside the gene matches. The CDR3 nucleotides are TGCGCCAGCAGCTTGGCCGGGCTAGCGGGGGCGATACCAGATACGCAGTATTTT. Its translation: CASSLAGLAGAIPDTQYF.

This clonotype turned up a few times. The chain carries TRBV6-2 or TRBV6-3 and TRBJ2-7; TRBD1 agrees at 7 bases. Germline CDR1 is MNHEY and CDR2 is SVGEGT. The CDR3 has 13 residues. V lost 6 bases, J lost 3 bases, and 5 bases stayed unmatched. The DNA of the CDR3 is TGTGCCAGCAGGGCGACAGGGTTCTACGAGCAGTACGTC. This gives the protein CASRATGFYEQYV.

The chain couples TRBV7-3 to TRBJ1-1; the D gene is possibly TRBD1 (6 bases). The CDR3 spans 12 residues. The V gene's germline CDR1 is SGHTA and CDR2 FQGTGA. Trimming shortened V by 1 base and J by 14 bases, and 14 bases separated the two germline ends. This CDR3 is CASSLMGGRPFF. For the CDR3, the DNA is TGTGCCAGCAGCTTAATGGGGGGCCGTCCCTTCTTT.

This clonotype was picked up many times. The chain links TRBV7-6 to TRBJ2-7, with TRBD2 matching 12 bases. The CDR3 is made up of 17 amino acids. The germline CDR1 and CDR2 sequences are SGHVS and FNYEAQ. V dropped 5 bases and J dropped 0; count of bases not matched to a gene: 8. The CDR3 region has the DNA TGTGCCAGCAGCCCGCTGCTGACTAGCGGGGGCTCCTACGAGCAGTACTTC. Protein product: CASSPLLTSGGSYEQYF.

This clonotype was seen many times. This chain joins TRBV5-1 and TRBJ2-3, with a tentative D call TRBD2 (5 bases). This CDR3 is built from 16 residues. The V gene lost 0 bases and the J gene lost 1 base, with 12 bases spanning the gap. In germline, CDR1 is SGHRS, CDR2 YFSETQ. DNA for the CDR3: TGCGCCAGCAGCTTGGCCGTCGGTAGCGGCACAGATACGCAGTATTTT. It is translated as CASSLAVGSGTDTQYF.

This chain links TRBV18 with TRBJ2-7; no firm D call. This CDR3 contains 12 residues. V lost 4 bases, J lost 7 bases, and 11 bases lay in between. Germline assignment: CDR1 KGHSH and CDR2 LQKENI. The chain's CDR3 is CASSQLGREQYF. The CDR3 nucleotides read TGTGCCAGCTCACAACTTGGACGAGAGCAGTACTTC.

There are a few counts of this clonotype. V usage is TRBV27 and J usage is TRBJ2-1; D possibly corresponds to TRBD2 (5 bases). V lost 7 bases to trimming and J lost 2 bases, with 12 bases between them. CDR3 length: 14 amino acids. CDR1 and CDR2 from the germline V gene are MNHEY and SMNVEV (reference sequence). CDR3 bases: TGTGCCAGCACCCTTAGCGCTGCCTACAATGAGCAGTTCTTC. This gives the protein CASTLSAAYNEQFF.

This clonotype was seen only a few times. The J gene is TRBJ1-5, the V gene TRBV19, with 9 bases lining up with TRBD1. Trimming removed 7 bases from V and 4 bases from J; junction bases left unmatched: 8. The length of the CDR3 is 15 residues. Germline V lookup: CDR1 LNHDA, CDR2 SQIVND (reference sequence). Here the CDR3 DNA reads TGTGCCAGTACCTGGGACAGGGTCGATAATCAGCCCCAGCATTTT. This sequence encodes CASTWDRVDNQPQHF.

This sequence joins TRBV11-1 and TRBJ2-1, with 9 bases aligning to TRBD1. With V trimmed by 0 bases and J by 1 base, 4 bases remained unmatched. The germline gives CDR1 SGHAT, CDR2 FQDESV (reference sequence). There are 17 residues in the CDR3. The CDR3 region has the DNA TGTGCCAGCAGCTTAGCCTGGGGACAGGGATCCTACAATGAGCAGTTCTTC. Protein product: CASSLAWGQGSYNEQFF.

This clonotype was seen only a few times. The V and J genes are TRBV27 and TRBJ2-7; 8 nucleotides line up with TRBD2. The CDR3 runs to 13 residues. Germline CDR1 and CDR2: MNHEY and SMNVEV (reference sequence). Trimming cost V 6 bases and J 4 bases; bases outside gene matches: 5. For the CDR3, the DNA is TGTGCCAGCAGCCCGGGGGGGAGATACGAGCAGTACTTC. It translates to CASSPGGRYEQYF.

This chain links TRBV5-1 with TRBJ1-2; no clear D gene. The CDR3 totals 13 residues. The V end lost 5 bases, the J end lost 5 bases, and 13 bases lay between the germline ends. CDR1 SGHRS and CDR2 YFSETQ come from the germline V gene. The DNA of the CDR3 is TGCGCCAGCAGTTATGGTACAATATATGGCTACACCTTC. Its protein product is CASSYGTIYGYTF.